The 27 T cell receptor beta chains below all came from one sample that was sequenced in a study of CD8 T cells in Susac syndrome. Random hexamers were used to reverse transcribe the RNA input (roughly 0.5 to 1 ug). One entry per CDR3 protein, called by TCRdb with MiXCR from the immunoSEQ multiplex PCR reads. The sample yields 65,000 to 80,000 distinct CDR3 sequences, around nine tenths seen once. Source material: CD8+ T cells from PBMCs. The origin of the receptors is a human donor with multiple sclerosis.

V usage is TRBV19 and J usage is TRBJ2-3; D gene uncertain. The CDR3 sequence is 14 residues long. Germline-derived CDR1 and CDR2 are LNHDA and SQIVND (reference sequence). V lost 1 base and J lost 0, with 5 bases in between. This CDR3 reads CASSIGSSTDTQYF. The CDR3 DNA sequence: TGTGCCAGTAGTATAGGCTCCAGCACAGATACGCAGTATTTT.

The CDR3 reads CASSLGAPEQFF. CDR3 nucleotides: TGTGCCAGCAGCTTAGGAGCGCCAGAGCAGTTCTTC. The V gene is TRBV11-2, the J gene TRBJ2-1, with D uncertain. The CDR3 contains 12 residues. Germline CDR1 SGHAT, CDR2 FQNNGV. V was cut by 1 base and J by 10 bases, with 8 bases left in between.

The chain links TRBV2 to TRBJ2-7; D gene uncertain. In germline, CDR1 is SNHLY, CDR2 FYNNEI. With 6 bases removed from V and 3 bases from J, the gap between germline ends came to 18 bases. The CDR3 consists of 15 residues. The DNA of the CDR3 is TGTGCCAGCAGCCCCCTGAATCACCTAGACTACGAGCAGTACTTC. It is translated as CASSPLNHLDYEQYF.

The chain uses TRBV12-5 and TRBJ2-1; D is ambiguous. The CDR3 extends over 12 amino acids. Trimming cost V 1 base and J 5 bases, with 3 bases left between them. Germline loops: CDR1 LGHNT, CDR2 FRNRAP. CDR3 amino acids: CASGLGDNEQFF. CDR3 in DNA: TGTGCTAGTGGTTTGGGGGACAATGAGCAGTTCTTC.

This chain connects TRBV6-4 to TRBJ2-5, with 11 nucleotides matching TRBD2. V gave up 4 bases and J gave up 2 bases; unmatched junction bases: 3. The CDR3 has 15 amino acids. The germline CDR1 and CDR2 sequences are MRHNA and SNTAGT. The chain's CDR3 is CASSVGTSGQETQYF. CDR3 nucleotide sequence: TGTGCCAGCAGTGTAGGGACTAGCGGACAAGAGACCCAGTACTTC.

This clonotype turned up a few times. The chain uses TRBV6-5 and TRBJ2-3, with D possibly matching TRBD1 (5 bases). V was shortened by 10 bases and J by 6 bases, with 8 bases between the two germline ends. This CDR3 has 10 amino acids. Germline CDR1 is MNHEY and CDR2 is SVGAGI. The CDR3 loop reads CATKGDTQYF. The CDR3 DNA reads TGTGCCACCAAGGGGGATACGCAGTATTTT.

The CDR3 nucleotides are TGCGCCAGCAGCCCAATGTGGGGTGGCGGGGCCAACGTCCTGACTTTC. As protein: CASSPMWGGGANVLTF. The chain links TRBV4-1 to TRBJ2-6, with unresolved D. V lost 4 bases, J lost 4 bases, and 14 bases lay in between. The germline CDR1 and CDR2 sequences are MGHRA and YSYEKL. The CDR3 has 16 residues.

The CDR3 DNA is TGTGCCAGCAGCTACACTAGCGGGGGTTCCTACGAGCAGTACTTC. It translates to CASSYTSGGSYEQYF. The chain combines TRBV6-2 or TRBV6-3 with TRBJ2-7, with 11 bases matching TRBD2. Trimming at V came to 6 bases and at J to 1 base, leaving 5 bases not matched to a gene. CDR3 length: 15 residues. CDR1 MNHEY and CDR2 SVGEGT come from the germline V gene.

This sequence joins TRBV14 and TRBJ2-1, with D perhaps being TRBD1 or TRBD2 (5 bases each). The CDR3 loop spans 13 amino acids. Germline V gives CDR1 SGHDN, CDR2 FVKESK. V was cut by 5 bases and J by 6 bases, with 11 bases left in between. CDR3 in amino acids: CASSSSGTNEQFF. DNA for the CDR3: TGTGCCAGCAGCTCAAGTGGGACCAATGAGCAGTTCTTC.

The chain couples TRBV7-6 to TRBJ2-3; D remains unclear. Germline CDR1 is SGHVS and CDR2 is FNYEAQ. V was clipped by 5 bases and J by 3 bases, with 12 bases between them. CDR3 length equals 14 residues. CDR3 DNA sequence: TGTGCCAGCAGCCGTAACCCGACGACAGATACGCAGTATTTT. It codes for CASSRNPTTDTQYF.

The rearrangement joins TRBV27 to TRBJ2-7; D uncertain. This CDR3 spans 16 amino acids. In germline, CDR1 is MNHEY, CDR2 SMNVEV (reference sequence). V was trimmed by 0 bases and J by 3 bases, leaving 15 bases between them. CDR3 sequence (DNA): TGTGCCAGCAGTTTATCGTCCGGCCTTGTCTACTACGAGCAGTACTTC. Its protein is CASSLSSGLVYYEQYF.

The V gene is TRBV11-2, the J gene TRBJ1-4, with D maybe TRBD1 (6 bases). The CDR3 is 20 amino acids. V was pared by 1 base and J by 5 bases, with 26 bases between. The germline CDR1 and CDR2 sequences are SGHAT and FQNNGV. The CDR3 protein is CASSLVGVSMTQGPNEKLFF. CDR3 sequence (DNA): TGTGCCAGCAGCTTAGTCGGAGTGTCAATGACCCAGGGGCCAAATGAAAAACTGTTTTTT. Full variable domain (remainder filled in from reference TRBV11-2 and TRBJ1-4): EAGVAQSPRYKIIEKRQSVAFWCNPISGHATLYWYQQILGQGPKLLIQFQNNGVVDDSQLPKDRFSAERLKGVDSTLKIQPAKLEDSAVYLCASSLVGVSMTQGPNEKLFFGSGTQLSVL.

The chain has TRBV7-8 and TRBJ2-3, with a weak D call TRBD2 (5 bases). With 2 bases removed from V and 0 bases from J, the gap between germline ends came to 9 bases. CDR1 is SGHVS, CDR2 FQNEAQ, per germline. CDR3 length: 15 amino acids. CDR3 protein: CASSLMGGSTDTQYF. The CDR3 DNA follows: TGTGCCAGCAGCTTAATGGGCGGGAGCACAGATACGCAGTATTTT.

The gene calls are TRBV25-1 and TRBJ1-4; 7 bases are a match to TRBD1. Trimming took 4 bases from V and 8 from J; bases not matched to a gene: 7. CDR3 length: 14 residues. CDR1 is MGHDK, CDR2 SYGVNS, per germline. The CDR3 DNA follows: TGTGCCAGCAGTGTAACAGGGGCATGGGAAAAACTGTTTTTT. This encodes CASSVTGAWEKLFF.

The V call is TRBV11-2, the J call TRBJ2-1, with no clear D. V was cut by 4 bases and J by 3 bases, with 10 bases left in between. Germline CDR1 and CDR2: SGHAT and FQNNGV. The CDR3 contains 14 residues. The CDR3 bases are TGTGCCAGCAGCTCCCGGTCGGACTACAATGAGCAGTTCTTC. It encodes CASSSRSDYNEQFF.

The chain joins TRBV6-6 to TRBJ2-1; D possibly uses TRBD1 or TRBD2 (6 bases each). This CDR3 is built from 16 residues. V was trimmed by 2 bases and J by 0 bases, leaving 11 bases between them. CDR1 is MNHNY, CDR2 SVGAGI, per germline (reference sequence). CDR3 DNA: TGTGCCAGCAGTTACCCCGGGGGCAGCTCCTACAATGAGCAGTTCTTC. As protein: CASSYPGGSSYNEQFF.

J is TRBJ2-7 and V is TRBV3-1; D is unclear. There are 12 residues in the CDR3. V was shortened by 5 bases and J by 4 bases, with 9 bases between the two germline ends. Germline values: CDR1 LGHDT, CDR2 YNNKEL (reference sequence). The CDR3 DNA sequence: TGTGCCAGCAGCGACGCAATTTACGAGCAGTACTTC. Protein product: CASSDAIYEQYF.

The chain couples TRBV10-3 to TRBJ2-3; the D gene could be TRBD1 or TRBD2 (5 bases each). V lost 3 bases, J lost 4 bases, and 20 bases lay in between. The CDR3 sequence is 17 residues long. The germline V gene encodes CDR1 ENHRY and CDR2 SYGVKD. The CDR3 reads CAISDLSGTLNPDTQYF. CDR3 sequence (DNA): TGTGCCATCAGTGACCTATCCGGGACCCTAAATCCAGATACGCAGTATTTT.

This clonotype was detected a few times. The chain is built from TRBV20-1 and TRBJ2-7, with TRBD1 as a possible D gene (6 bases). CDR1 is DFQATT, CDR2 SNEGSKA, per germline (reference sequence). V was trimmed by 1 base and J by 4 bases, leaving 11 bases between them. CDR3 length equals 13 residues. The CDR3 nucleotides are TGCAGTGCTAGAGGGCTGGGGGCATACGAGCAGTACTTC. It specifies CSARGLGAYEQYF.

The chain combines TRBV2 with TRBJ2-1; D uncertain. The germline V gene encodes CDR1 SNHLY and CDR2 FYNNEI. V lost 3 bases and J lost 7, with 16 bases in between. This CDR3 is 15 amino acids long. The CDR3 loop is CASSDTPIQPNEQFF. The CDR3 nucleotides read TGTGCCAGCAGTGACACTCCAATACAACCTAATGAGCAGTTCTTC.

This clonotype is a singleton in its sample. This chain joins TRBV5-6 and TRBJ2-1; 11 bases are a match to TRBD2. The J segment lost 4 bases and the V segment lost 3 bases, leaving 9 bases of the junction unmatched. Germline CDR1 is SGHDT and CDR2 is YYEEEE. This CDR3 contains 17 residues. CDR3 residues: CASSSGTGTSGYNEQFF. In DNA form, the CDR3 reads TGTGCCAGCAGCTCGGGGACCGGGACTAGCGGTTACAATGAGCAGTTCTTC.

This rearrangement joins TRBV9 to TRBJ2-7, with TRBD2 matching over 7 bases. Germline loops: CDR1 SGDLS, CDR2 YYNGEE. CDR3 length: 15 amino acids. Trimming at V came to 3 bases and at J to 3 bases, leaving 9 bases not matched to a gene. This CDR3 is CASSDGTKGFYEQYF. The CDR3 bases are TGTGCCAGCAGCGATGGGACTAAAGGTTTCTACGAGCAGTACTTC.

This rearrangement joins TRBV7-8 to TRBJ1-1, with 7 bases fitting TRBD1. Germline-derived CDR1 and CDR2 are SGHVS and FQNEAQ. This CDR3 has 16 amino acids. The V gene end was trimmed by 2 bases and the J gene end by 1 base; junction bases not matched to a gene: 7. CDR3 amino acids: CASSLPPGQTNTEAFF. CDR3 nucleotides: TGTGCCAGCAGCTTACCTCCGGGACAGACGAACACTGAAGCTTTCTTT. The full variable domain, with the rest looked up from reference TRBV7-8 and TRBJ1-1, is GAGVSQSPRYKVAKRGQDVALRCDPISGHVSLFWYQQALGQGPEFLTYFQNEAQLDKSGLPSDRFFAERPEGSVSTLKIQRTQQEDSAVYLCASSLPPGQTNTEAFFGQGTRLTVV.

V and J are TRBV11-3 and TRBJ2-2; D perhaps matches TRBD1 (5 bases). Germline V gene sequence: CDR1 SGHNT, CDR2 YENEEA. This CDR3 has 16 residues. V lost 1 base to trimming and J lost 7 bases, with 16 bases between them. Written as DNA, the CDR3 is TGTGCCAGCAGCTTAGTCGGGCAGGGATCAATCGGGGAGCTGTTTTTT. Translated: CASSLVGQGSIGELFF.

Of note for this clonotype: The germline gene is not matched at one end of the junction; a read error may be the cause. V usage is TRBV9 and J usage is TRBJ2-2, with unresolved D. This CDR3 comprises 15 residues. Germline CDR1 is SGDLS and CDR2 is YYNGEE. CDR3 coding DNA: TGTGCCAGCAGCGTAGACCTCAAGAACACGGGGGAGCTGTTTTTT. This gives the protein CASSVDLKNTGELFF.

The chain employs TRBV9 and TRBJ2-1; 8 positions agree with TRBD2. CDR1 and CDR2 (germline): SGDLS, YYNGEE. This CDR3 is built from 15 residues. J lost 3 bases, V lost 3 bases, and 5 bases had no gene match. CDR3 sequence (DNA): TGTGCCAGCAGCGCGGGGGGACTAGACTACAATGAGCAGTTCTTC. Translation: CASSAGGLDYNEQFF.

The chain uses TRBV27 and TRBJ2-1, with D uncertain. Trimming stripped 6 bases from V and 8 bases from J, with 14 bases between. From germline, CDR1 is MNHEY and CDR2 SMNVEV (reference sequence). The CDR3 sequence is 13 residues long. The CDR3 loop reads CASSPNSNHEQFF. CDR3 sequence (DNA): TGTGCCAGCAGCCCTAACTCCAACCATGAGCAGTTCTTC.